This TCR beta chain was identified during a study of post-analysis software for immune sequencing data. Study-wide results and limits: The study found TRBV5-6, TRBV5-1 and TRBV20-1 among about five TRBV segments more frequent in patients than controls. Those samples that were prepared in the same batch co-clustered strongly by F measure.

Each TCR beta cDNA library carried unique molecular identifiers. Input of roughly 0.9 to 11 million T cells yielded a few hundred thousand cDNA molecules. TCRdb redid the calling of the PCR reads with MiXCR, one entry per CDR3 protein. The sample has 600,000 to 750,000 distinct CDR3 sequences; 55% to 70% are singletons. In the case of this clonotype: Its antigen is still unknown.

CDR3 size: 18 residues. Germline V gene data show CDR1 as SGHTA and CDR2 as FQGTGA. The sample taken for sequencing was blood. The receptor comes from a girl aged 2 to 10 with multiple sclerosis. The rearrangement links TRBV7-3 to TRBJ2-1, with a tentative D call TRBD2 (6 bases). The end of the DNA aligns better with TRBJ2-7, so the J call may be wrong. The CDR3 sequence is CASSLQGARRGFYNEQYF. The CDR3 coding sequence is TGTGCCAGCAGCTTACAGGGTGCGCGGCGGGGCTTCTACAATGAGCAGTACTTC.